The 15 T cell receptor beta chains presented below share a single source sample, sequenced in a study of early T cells in non-severe SARS-CoV-2 infection. TCRdb independently ran MiXCR on the 5' RACE reads; one entry per CDR3 protein. The data show just under 65,000 distinct CDR3 sequences, roughly 8.2% seen once. Sequences were derived from whole blood, sampled at baseline. The receptors here all came from an adult who was a healthcare worker with PCR-confirmed SARS-CoV-2 infection or an uninfected control (not recorded which).

This clonotype has a count of ten or more. The chain employs TRBV7-3 and TRBJ2-3; tentative D call: TRBD2 (7 bases). Germline CDR1 and CDR2: SGHTA and FQGTGA. Deletions cut 5 bases from V and 2 bases from J, with 11 bases between. The CDR3 totals 14 residues. CDR3 loop: CASSPGDYTDTQYF. CDR3 in DNA: TGTGCCAGCAGCCCAGGGGACTACACAGATACGCAGTATTTT.

In DNA form, the CDR3 reads TGCAGCGTTGAGATCTACAGGGGATATGGCTACACCTTC. Protein sequence: CSVEIYRGYGYTF. V and J are TRBV29-1 and TRBJ1-2, with 7 bases that match TRBD1. Germline lookup yields CDR1 SQVTM and CDR2 ANQGSEA. CDR3 length: 13 residues. Trimming cost V 3 bases and J 5 bases; bases outside gene matches: 6.

This clonotype was observed a handful of times. The rearrangement links TRBV10-1 to TRBJ2-4; D may match TRBD1 or TRBD2 (5 bases each). The CDR3 has 17 amino acids. Germline values: CDR1 WNHNN, CDR2 SYGVQD (reference sequence). The V end was cut by 5 bases, the J end by 0 bases, with 17 bases between. The chain's CDR3 is CASSPGQGELAKNIQYF. CDR3 nucleotide sequence: TGCGCCAGCAGTCCGGGGCAGGGAGAACTAGCCAAAAACATTCAGTACTTC.

The rearrangement links TRBV7-9 to TRBJ2-7, with 15 bases lining up with TRBD2. CDR1 is SEHNR and CDR2 is FQNEAQ in the germline V gene (reference sequence). V was pared by 5 bases and J by 7 bases, with 6 bases of the junction left unmatched. There are 15 residues in the CDR3. The CDR3 sequence: CASSDTGTSGREQYF. CDR3 DNA sequence: TGTGCCAGCAGCGACACCGGGACTAGCGGGAGGGAGCAGTACTTC.

In this sample, this clonotype turned up a few times. The V and J genes are TRBV12-3 or TRBV12-4 and TRBJ2-3; TRBD1 matches 11 bases. The junction had 8 bases not matched to a gene; V was cut back by 4 bases and J by 5 bases. The CDR3 has 16 amino acids. The CDR3 DNA reads TGTGCCAGCAGTTACGGACAGGGGGCGCATCAAGATACGCAGTATTTT. Translation: CASSYGQGAHQDTQYF.

The rearrangement uses TRBV13 and TRBJ2-7, with TRBD2 as a possible D gene (5 bases). The CDR3 is 13 amino acids. The V gene's germline CDR1 is PRHDT and CDR2 FYEKMQ (reference sequence). The ends were cut back, 3 bases at V and 0 bases at J, with 6 bases in the middle. This CDR3 reads CASSLRASYEQYF. The CDR3 DNA sequence: TGTGCCAGCAGCTTGCGGGCCTCCTACGAGCAGTACTTC.

This clonotype was picked up a small number of times. The gene calls are TRBV7-2 and TRBJ1-4, with a tentative D call TRBD1 (6 bases). CDR3 length equals 15 residues. Trimming stripped 1 base from V and 4 bases from J, with 10 bases between. Germline CDR1 and CDR2: SGHTA and FQGNSA. CDR3 bases: TGTGCCAGCAGCTTAGTAAGGACAGATAATGAAAAACTGTTTTTT. Translation gives CASSLVRTDNEKLFF.

This sequence joins TRBV5-4 and TRBJ1-2; D might be TRBD1 (6 bases). Germline V lookup: CDR1 SGHNT, CDR2 YYREEE (reference sequence). The CDR3 runs 15 residues. Between the trimmed V and J ends, which lost 0 bases and 2 bases, there was a span of 11 bases. In nucleotides, the CDR3 is TGTGCCAGCAGCTTGGCCAGGGGAGGGAACTATGGCTACACCTTC. Translating it yields CASSLARGGNYGYTF.

This clonotype was found a few times. The V and J genes are TRBV6-5 and TRBJ2-5; D could derive from TRBD1 or TRBD2 (5 bases each). CDR1 and CDR2 from the germline V gene are MNHEY and SVGAGI. This CDR3 contains 14 residues. V lost 6 bases to trimming and J lost 4 bases, with 15 bases between them. In DNA form, the CDR3 reads TGTGCCAGCAGCCAAGGGACCCCTGGAGAGACCCAGTACTTC. It yields the protein CASSQGTPGETQYF.

The chain employs TRBV10-3 and TRBJ2-3; D is uncertain. Germline V gene sequence: CDR1 ENHRY, CDR2 SYGVKD. The CDR3 is made up of 12 amino acids. Trimming removed 3 bases from V and 5 bases from J, with 6 bases in between. CDR3 protein: CAISEWIDTQYF. The CDR3 nucleotides are TGTGCCATCAGTGAATGGATAGATACGCAGTATTTT.

In its sample, this clonotype was seen many times. The chain employs TRBV10-3 and TRBJ2-7; TRBD2 matches at 8 bases. The CDR3 loop spans 15 amino acids. CDR1 ENHRY and CDR2 SYGVKD come from the germline V gene. V gave up 0 bases and J gave up 3 bases; unmatched junction bases: 4. The CDR3: CAISESRGAGYEQYF. CDR3 nucleotides: TGTGCCATCAGTGAGTCGCGGGGGGCGGGCTACGAGCAGTACTTC.

This clonotype is labeled large. The rearrangement joins TRBV20-1 to TRBJ1-1, with D unclear. CDR3 length: 13 residues. V was clipped by 3 bases and J by 0 bases, with 8 bases between them. Germline CDR1 DFQATT, CDR2 SNEGSKA (reference sequence). The CDR3 is CSASTGMNTEAFF. In DNA form, the CDR3 reads TGCAGTGCTAGTACGGGAATGAACACTGAAGCTTTCTTT.

The chain employs TRBV9 and TRBJ2-3, with TRBD1 identical over 9 bases. This CDR3 has 14 amino acids. Unmatched junction bases numbered 10, after V lost 6 bases and J lost 8 bases. Germline values: CDR1 SGDLS, CDR2 YYNGEE. Here the CDR3 reads CASTRDRVYGTQYF. In nucleotides, the CDR3 is TGTGCCAGCACCCGGGACAGGGTGTACGGTACGCAGTATTTT. The variable domain in full, with the rest retrieved from reference TRBV9 and TRBJ2-3, is DSGVTQTPKHLITATGQRVTLRCSPRSGDLSVYWYQQSLDQGLQFLIQYYNGEERAKGNILERFSAQQFPDLHSELNLSSLELGDSALYFCASTRDRVYGTQYFGPGTRLTVL.

This clonotype was seen at least ten times. CDR3 sequence (DNA): TGTGCCACCAGTGATTTTGGAGGGACGGGAGAGACCCAGTACTTC. Its translation: CATSDFGGTGETQYF. The chain combines TRBV24-1 with TRBJ2-5; tentative D call: TRBD2 (6 bases). The CDR3 loop spans 15 amino acids. Germline CDR1 KGHDR, CDR2 SFDVKD. The germline V and J ends were trimmed by 1 base and 4 bases, with 12 bases remaining between them.

This rearrangement joins TRBV2 to TRBJ1-3; D call uncertain. Per germline, CDR1 SNHLY and CDR2 FYNNEI. V gave up 6 bases and J gave up 1 base, with 4 bases separating them. CDR3 length: 12 residues. In DNA form, the CDR3 reads TGTGCCAGCAGGGGGTCTGGAAACACCATATATTTT. Translation: CASRGSGNTIYF.